What follows are 16 T cell receptor beta chains derived from one specimen sequenced in a study of blood T cell repertoires in COVID-19. Some clones are missing from TCRdb's copy, which holds only in-frame ones; the method was immunoSEQ multiplex PCR. The sample shows around 78,000 clones, more than 80% of them seen only once. Sequenced: peripheral blood. These receptor sequences come from a man aged 50 to 59 with active or convalescent COVID-19.

This clone was counted a single time. The chain couples TRBV27 to TRBJ1-1; D gene ambiguous. This CDR3 comprises 14 residues. CDR1 and CDR2 (germline): MNHEY, SMNVEV (reference sequence). The V end was cut by 6 bases, the J end by 0 bases, with 11 bases between. The CDR3 loop reads CASRPGWVNTEAFF. The CDR3 nucleotides are TGTGCCAGCAGACCGGGTTGGGTGAACACTGAAGCTTTCTTT.

In DNA form, the CDR3 reads TGTGCCAGCAGTTCTATAGGGGGATCGACCTCCTACGAGCAGTACTTC. Translation gives CASSSIGGSTSYEQYF. J is TRBJ2-7 and V is TRBV28; possibly TRBD1 for D (6 bases). The CDR3 is 16 amino acids. Germline CDR1 MDHEN, CDR2 SYDVKM. V was pared by 4 bases and J by 0 bases, with 16 bases between.

This chain uses TRBV19 with TRBJ2-2; 10 positions match TRBD2. Germline V gene lookup returns CDR1 LNHDA and CDR2 SQIVND (reference sequence). Trimming took 7 bases from V and 6 from J; bases not matched to a gene: 5. The CDR3 totals 14 residues. This CDR3 is CASTSGRRPGELFF. Here the CDR3 DNA reads TGTGCCAGTACTAGCGGGAGAAGACCCGGGGAGCTGTTTTTT.

The rearrangement joins TRBV10-3 to TRBJ2-7; possibly TRBD1 for D (6 bases). Germline assignment: CDR1 ENHRY and CDR2 SYGVKD. V was cut by 4 bases and J by 5 bases, with 9 bases left in between. There are 12 residues in the CDR3. The CDR3 region has the DNA TGTGCCATCAGTGCAAACAGGGACGAGCAGTACTTC. Translation gives CAISANRDEQYF.

This clone was detected only once. The chain carries TRBV28 and TRBJ2-3, with a tentative D call TRBD1 (6 bases). V was shortened by 3 bases and J by 2 bases, with 12 bases between the two germline ends. This CDR3 has 15 residues. Germline V CDR1 and CDR2: MDHEN, SYDVKM. The CDR3 sequence: CASSFQQGNTDTQYF. The DNA for the CDR3 is TGTGCCAGCAGTTTCCAACAGGGCAACACAGATACGCAGTATTTT.

V is TRBV19 and J is TRBJ2-4; 9 nucleotides match TRBD1. The V gene end was trimmed by 0 bases and the J gene end by 9 bases; junction bases not matched to a gene: 9. This CDR3 region has 16 residues. Germline loops: CDR1 LNHDA, CDR2 SQIVND (reference sequence). This CDR3 is CASSIDRDREGGIQYF. The CDR3 nucleotides read TGTGCCAGTAGTATAGACCGGGACAGGGAGGGAGGCATTCAGTACTTC.

The chain uses TRBV6-1 and TRBJ1-5; D uncertain. CDR1 is MNHNS, CDR2 SASEGT, per germline. The ends were cut back, 3 bases at V and 3 bases at J, with 9 bases in the middle. The CDR3 totals 14 residues. The CDR3 spells CASSDMAYNQPQHF. CDR3 nucleotide sequence: TGTGCCAGCAGTGATATGGCATACAATCAGCCCCAGCATTTT.

This clone was counted only a few times. The chain couples TRBV5-4 to TRBJ2-7, with 7 positions matching TRBD2. The CDR3 sequence is 14 residues long. Looked up from germline, CDR1 is SGHNT and CDR2 is YYREEE (reference sequence). The junction had 3 bases not matched to a gene; V was cut back by 1 base and J by 2 bases. The CDR3 sequence is CASSLNAGAYEQYF. The CDR3 DNA follows: TGTGCCAGCAGCTTGAATGCGGGAGCCTACGAGCAGTACTTC.

The chain carries TRBV5-1 and TRBJ2-3; TRBD1 aligns across 10 bases. CDR1 and CDR2 from the germline V gene are SGHRS and YFSETQ. Germline trimming cut 0 bases from V and 3 bases from J; bases unmatched to any gene: 4. The CDR3 runs 16 residues. CDR3 bases: TGCGCCAGCAGCTTGGGAGGACAGGGGGTGACAGATACGCAGTATTTT. This translates into CASSLGGQGVTDTQYF.

The chain recombines TRBV9 with TRBJ1-2; the D gene is possibly TRBD1 (5 bases). V shed 2 bases and J shed 1 base, with 6 bases lying between them. Germline V gives CDR1 SGDLS, CDR2 YYNGEE. This CDR3 has 13 residues. The CDR3 DNA reads TGTGCCAGCAGCGTGACAGATAACTATGGCTACACCTTC. The encoded protein is CASSVTDNYGYTF.

The chain combines TRBV27 with TRBJ2-2; 7 positions match TRBD2. Germline CDR1 and CDR2: MNHEY and SMNVEV (reference sequence). This CDR3 spans 17 amino acids. The V and J ends lost 7 bases and 4 bases, in that order; junction bases with no gene match: 15. The CDR3 spells CASKINIASGATGELFF. The CDR3 region has the DNA TGTGCCAGCAAAATAAATATTGCTAGCGGAGCCACCGGGGAGCTGTTTTTT.

The chain carries TRBV28 and TRBJ1-2; D gene unclear. Trimming cost V 6 bases and J 0 bases, with 14 bases left between them. CDR3 length: 15 residues. Germline V CDR1 and CDR2: MDHEN, SYDVKM. The CDR3 sequence is CASSPLRGPNYGYTF. The CDR3 region has the DNA TGTGCCAGCAGCCCCCTACGTGGGCCTAACTATGGCTACACCTTC.

V usage is TRBV5-4 and J usage is TRBJ2-2, with TRBD1 matching 10 bases. CDR3 size: 16 residues. J gave up 8 bases and V 3 bases, and 10 bases lay outside the gene matches. Germline CDR1 is SGHNT and CDR2 is YYREEE (reference sequence). The CDR3 nucleotides are TGTGCCAGCAGCTCCCTCCGGGACAGGGGATCTGGGGAGCTGTTTTTT. Its protein product is CASSSLRDRGSGELFF.

The chain uses TRBV5-5 and TRBJ2-5; D is possibly TRBD1 (6 bases). The CDR3 totals 14 residues. Germline lookup yields CDR1 SGHKS and CDR2 YYEKEE (reference sequence). Deletions cut 4 bases from V and 5 bases from J, with 15 bases between. CDR3 sequence: CASSRQAFGETQYF. The CDR3 region has the DNA TGTGCCAGCAGCCGACAGGCCTTTGGGGAGACCCAGTACTTC.

This chain joins TRBV5-1 and TRBJ2-7; 7 bases match TRBD1. The CDR3 has 15 residues. The germline V gene encodes CDR1 SGHRS and CDR2 YFSETQ. V dropped 4 bases and J dropped 2; count of bases not matched to a gene: 9. As DNA, the CDR3 is TGCGCCAGCAGCCTAACCCAGACAGGGCCCTACGAGCAGTACTTC. Its translation: CASSLTQTGPYEQYF.

The chain combines TRBV28 with TRBJ1-5, with D unresolved. V was clipped by 8 bases and J by 2 bases, with 13 bases between them. Germline V gene data show CDR1 as MDHEN and CDR2 as SYDVKM. The CDR3 spans 14 residues. CDR3 nucleotide sequence: TGTGCCAGCCTTAAAGCGACGGGCAATCAGCCCCAGCATTTT. It is translated as CASLKATGNQPQHF. The full variable domain, its missing parts supplied by reference TRBV28 and TRBJ1-5, is DVKVTQSSRYLVKRTGEKVFLECVQDMDHENMFWYRQDPGLGLRLIYFSYDVKMKEKGDIPEGYSVSREKKERFSLILESASTNQTSMYLCASLKATGNQPQHFGDGTRLSIL.